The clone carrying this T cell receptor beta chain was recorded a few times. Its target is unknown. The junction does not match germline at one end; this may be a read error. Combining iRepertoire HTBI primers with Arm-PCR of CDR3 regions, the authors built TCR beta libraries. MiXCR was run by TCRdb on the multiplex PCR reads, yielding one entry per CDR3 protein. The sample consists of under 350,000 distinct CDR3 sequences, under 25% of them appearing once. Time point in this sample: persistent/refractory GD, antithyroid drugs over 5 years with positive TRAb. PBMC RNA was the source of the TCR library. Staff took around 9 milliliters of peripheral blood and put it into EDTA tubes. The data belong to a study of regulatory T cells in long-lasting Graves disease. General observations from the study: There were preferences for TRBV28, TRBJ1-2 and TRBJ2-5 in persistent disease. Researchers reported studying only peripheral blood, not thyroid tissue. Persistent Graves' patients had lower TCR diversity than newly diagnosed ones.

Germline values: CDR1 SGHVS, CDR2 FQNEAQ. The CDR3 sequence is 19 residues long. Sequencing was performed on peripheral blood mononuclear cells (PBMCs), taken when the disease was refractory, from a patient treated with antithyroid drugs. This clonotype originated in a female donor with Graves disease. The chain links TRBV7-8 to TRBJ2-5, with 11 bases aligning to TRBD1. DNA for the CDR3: TGTGCCAGCAGCTTACCCACCCAAAGGGAGGACAGGGGGCAAGAGGCCCAGTACTTC. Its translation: CASSLPTQREDRGQEAQYF. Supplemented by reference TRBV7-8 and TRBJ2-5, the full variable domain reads GAGVSQSPRYKVAKRGQDVALRCDPISGHVSLFWYQQALGQGPEFLTYFQNEAQLDKSGLPSDRFFAERPEGSVSTLKIQRTQQEDSAVYLCASSLPTQREDRGQEAQYFGPGTRLLVL.